These 28 T cell receptor beta chains originate from one sample sequenced in a study of T cell responses to AZD1222 COVID-19 vaccine. The method was immunoSEQ multiplex PCR; TCRdb's version includes in-frame clones alone and lacks a portion of them. Counted here are fewer than 150,000 clones, 84% occurring once; the ten biggest clones make up over 4%. Sequenced material: peripheral blood, taken on day 0 of AZD1222 vaccination. The source is an adult in good health.

This clone came up once. The rearrangement links TRBV29-1 to TRBJ1-4; perhaps TRBD1 as D (5 bases). Germline V gene sequence: CDR1 SQVTM, CDR2 ANQGSEA. V lost 7 bases and J 1 base, leaving 13 bases between the germline ends. CDR3 length: 14 amino acids. The CDR3 protein is CSAKVQGTNEKLFF. As DNA, the CDR3 is TGCAGCGCGAAGGTCCAGGGAACTAATGAAAAACTGTTTTTT.

CDR3 in amino acids: CASSLTGGYGDGYTF. CDR3 in DNA: TGTGCCAGCAGTCTGACAGGGGGCTACGGGGATGGCTACACCTTC. The chain links TRBV28 to TRBJ1-2, with 10 bases lining up with TRBD1. The junction had 9 bases not matched to a gene; V was cut back by 5 bases and J by 6 bases. The V gene's germline CDR1 is MDHEN and CDR2 SYDVKM. The CDR3 sequence is 15 residues long.

This clone showed up just once. This chain uses TRBV4-1 with TRBJ2-2; D gene ambiguous. V was pared by 0 bases and J by 7 bases, with 9 bases between. The CDR3 covers 14 residues. Germline V gives CDR1 MGHRA, CDR2 YSYEKL. CDR3 protein: CASSQDPHGGELFF. The CDR3 nucleotides read TGCGCCAGCAGCCAAGATCCCCACGGCGGGGAGCTGTTTTTT.

About this clone: A junction boundary mismatches the germline segment, possibly from a read error. This chain connects TRBV6-7 to TRBJ1-6, with a tentative D call TRBD1 (5 bases). TRBV6-7 is annotated as an ORF whose role is uncertain. The CDR3 sequence is 15 residues long. The CDR3 is CASSNSNTPQVPVHF. The CDR3 DNA reads TGTGCCAGCAGTAACTCAAACACCCCACAGGTCCCTGTCCACTTT.

The gene calls are TRBV19 and TRBJ1-2, with 9 nucleotides matching TRBD1. The CDR3 has 14 amino acids. CDR1 and CDR2 (germline): LNHDA, SQIVND (reference sequence). V dropped 6 bases and J dropped 12; count of bases not matched to a gene: 14. The CDR3 nucleotides are TGTGCCAGTAGGCCAACCGGGACAGGGCTAAGTCACACCTTC. Translation: CASRPTGTGLSHTF.

The CDR3 spells CASSQQGVKNSPLHF. The CDR3 DNA follows: TGTGCCAGCAGCCAACAGGGAGTTAAAAATTCACCCCTCCACTTT. The chain is built from TRBV3-1 (or the pseudogene TRBV3-2) and TRBJ1-6; a possible D gene is TRBD1 (5 bases). This CDR3 spans 15 amino acids. In germline, CDR1 is LGHDT, CDR2 YNNKEL (reference sequence). Trimming cost V 2 bases and J 7 bases, with 12 bases left between them.

J is TRBJ1-5 and V is TRBV6-5; 10 bases agree with TRBD1. V lost 5 bases, J lost 5 bases, and 6 bases stayed unmatched. CDR3 length: 15 residues. Germline CDR1 and CDR2: MNHEY and SVGAGI. CDR3 amino acids: CASSPTGGGHQPQHF. DNA for the CDR3: TGTGCCAGCAGTCCGACAGGGGGCGGACATCAGCCCCAGCATTTT.

The V call is TRBV29-1, the J call TRBJ2-2, with unresolved D. CDR3 length: 12 amino acids. Germline-derived CDR1 and CDR2 are SQVTM and ANQGSEA. V lost 7 bases to trimming and J lost 3 bases, with 9 bases between them. Here the CDR3 reads CSARTDTGELFF. DNA of the CDR3: TGCAGCGCGAGGACGGACACCGGGGAGCTGTTTTTT.

The rearrangement joins TRBV3-1 (or the pseudogene TRBV3-2) to TRBJ2-3; a weak D match, TRBD1 (5 bases). V was pared by 1 base and J by 5 bases, with 13 bases between. The CDR3 contains 15 residues. Germline CDR1 and CDR2: LGHDT and YNNKEL (reference sequence). CDR3 sequence (DNA): TGTGCCAGCAGCCAAGCAGGGCGAAAGGGAGATACGCAGTATTTT. This codes for CASSQAGRKGDTQYF.

The J gene is TRBJ2-5, the V gene TRBV11-2; the D is unclear. Trimming removed 1 base from V and 5 bases from J, with 8 bases in between. The CDR3 totals 13 residues. Germline CDR1 is SGHAT and CDR2 is FQNNGV. DNA of the CDR3: TGTGCCAGCAGCTTAGGTAGGATGGAGACCCAGTACTTC. Translation gives CASSLGRMETQYF. Complete variable domain (other parts from reference TRBV11-2 and TRBJ2-5): EAGVAQSPRYKIIEKRQSVAFWCNPISGHATLYWYQQILGQGPKLLIQFQNNGVVDDSQLPKDRFSAERLKGVDSTLKIQPAKLEDSAVYLCASSLGRMETQYFGPGTRLLVL.

The CDR3 loop reads CASSIPRGRDTEAFF. DNA for the CDR3: TGTGCCAGTAGTATTCCTAGGGGGCGCGACACTGAAGCTTTCTTT. V is TRBV19 and J is TRBJ1-1; TRBD1 matches at 7 bases. Germline CDR1 LNHDA, CDR2 SQIVND (reference sequence). The CDR3 extends over 15 amino acids. Unmatched junction bases numbered 7, after V lost 3 bases and J lost 3 bases.

The rearrangement uses TRBV7-2 and TRBJ2-7, with D unresolved. Trimming removed 6 bases at V and 4 bases at J, with 7 bases between. The CDR3 has 11 amino acids. Germline V gene sequence: CDR1 SGHTA, CDR2 FQGNSA. The CDR3 DNA reads TGTGCCAGCAGTGCCGATTACGAGCAGTACTTC. Encoded protein: CASSADYEQYF. The full variable domain, with the rest looked up from reference TRBV7-2 and TRBJ2-7, is GAGVSQSPSNKVTEKGKDVELRCDPISGHTALYWYRQSLGQGLEFLIYFQGNSAPDKSGLPSDRFSAERTGGSVSTLTIQRTQQEDSAVYLCASSADYEQYFGPGTRLTVT.

This rearrangement joins TRBV5-1 to TRBJ1-1, with no clear D. The CDR3 extends over 15 amino acids. CDR1 and CDR2 (germline): SGHRS, YFSETQ. Trimming removed 0 bases from V and 4 bases from J, with 13 bases in between. CDR3 amino acids: CASSLDGSGGTEAFF. CDR3 DNA sequence: TGCGCCAGCAGCTTGGACGGTTCGGGAGGCACTGAAGCTTTCTTT.

This clone occurred a few times. V is TRBV10-3 and J is TRBJ1-6; the D gene is possibly TRBD1 (5 bases). V lost 3 bases to trimming and J lost 7 bases, with 13 bases between them. Germline CDR1 is ENHRY and CDR2 is SYGVKD. This CDR3 is built from 15 residues. The DNA of the CDR3 is TGTGCCATCAGTGAACGGGCAGGGCCCAATTCACCCCTCCACTTT. It specifies CAISERAGPNSPLHF.

This rearrangement joins TRBV30 to TRBJ2-1; 7 bases map to TRBD2. Germline V lookup: CDR1 GTSNPN, CDR2 SVGIG (reference sequence). This CDR3 contains 13 residues. Trimming took 0 bases from V and 9 from J; bases not matched to a gene: 5. CDR3 sequence (DNA): TGTGCCTGGAGTGTGTATAGGGAGGGTGAGCAGTTCTTC. This encodes CAWSVYREGEQFF.

This clone was recorded once. V gene TRBV28 combines with J gene TRBJ2-3; TRBD1 agrees at 8 bases. Trimming removed 4 bases from V and 0 bases from J; junction bases left unmatched: 9. The CDR3 extends over 17 amino acids. CDR1 and CDR2 (germline): MDHEN, SYDVKM. In DNA form, the CDR3 reads TGTGCCAGCAGTTCTCCGGGACAGGCCCGAAGCACAGATACGCAGTATTTT. Its protein product is CASSSPGQARSTDTQYF.

The chain combines TRBV5-1 with TRBJ1-4, with a weak D call TRBD1 (6 bases). Germline V CDR1 and CDR2: SGHRS, YFSETQ. The V gene lost 0 bases and the J gene lost 9 bases, with 12 bases spanning the gap. The CDR3 loop spans 14 amino acids. CDR3 amino acids: CASSLEGRGKKLFF. CDR3 coding DNA: TGCGCCAGCAGCTTGGAAGGCAGGGGAAAAAAACTGTTTTTT.

This clone has a single count. This chain joins TRBV19 and TRBJ2-1, with TRBD2 matching over 10 bases. The J segment lost 7 bases and the V segment lost 3 bases, leaving 18 bases of the junction unmatched. Germline V lookup: CDR1 LNHDA, CDR2 SQIVND (reference sequence). This CDR3 is built from 19 residues. The CDR3 sequence is CASSIKASGGSLGWNEQFF. The CDR3 bases are TGTGCCAGTAGTATCAAGGCTAGCGGGGGATCGTTGGGGTGGAATGAGCAGTTCTTC.

The chain employs TRBV6-6 and TRBJ1-5; D gene ambiguous. Germline assignment: CDR1 MNHNY and CDR2 SVGAGI (reference sequence). The CDR3 covers 16 residues. V was trimmed by 4 bases and J by 1 base, leaving 14 bases between them. The CDR3 here is CASSFFEGASNQPQHF. Written as DNA, the CDR3 is TGTGCCAGCAGTTTCTTTGAGGGTGCGAGCAATCAGCCCCAGCATTTT.

The count of this clone is one. The chain joins TRBV19 to TRBJ2-6; D remains ambiguous. Per the germline V gene, CDR1 is LNHDA and CDR2 is SQIVND (reference sequence). The CDR3 runs 17 residues. V gave up 9 bases and J gave up 0 bases, with 18 bases separating them. CDR3 bases: TGTGCCAGCCCCCCCGAGGCCGGCGTCTCTGGGGCCAACGTCCTGACTTTC. Amino acid sequence: CASPPEAGVSGANVLTF.

This clone turned up a few times. The V and J genes are TRBV20-1 and TRBJ1-2; D not certain. The CDR3 spans 16 residues. V was trimmed by 3 bases and J by 1 base, leaving 18 bases between them. The germline gives CDR1 DFQATT, CDR2 SNEGSKA (reference sequence). CDR3 coding DNA: TGCAGTGCTAGTAAGACGTCCGATACTCATAACTATGGCTACACCTTC. Translated: CSASKTSDTHNYGYTF.

This clone was seen a single time. In nucleotides, the CDR3 is TGTGCCAGCAGCCATTTGGGGGGGTACGAGCAGTACTTC. The encoded protein is CASSHLGGYEQYF. V gene TRBV6-5 combines with J gene TRBJ2-7; 7 positions agree with TRBD2. Germline V gene lookup returns CDR1 MNHEY and CDR2 SVGAGI. There are 13 residues in the CDR3. Losses at the gene ends were 6 bases for V and 4 bases for J; bases not matched to a gene: 6.

The gene calls are TRBV20-1 and TRBJ2-3, with D perhaps matching TRBD1 (6 bases). V lost 3 bases, J lost 5 bases, and 18 bases lay in between. This CDR3 has 15 residues. Germline CDR1 is DFQATT and CDR2 is SNEGSKA (reference sequence). Here the CDR3 reads CSASIPGVDRDTQYF. The CDR3 region has the DNA TGCAGTGCTAGTATCCCAGGGGTGGATCGAGATACGCAGTATTTT.

The chain combines TRBV19 with TRBJ2-7, with 8 bases that match TRBD1. After removal of 9 bases from V and 6 bases from J, the junction contained 10 bases not matched to a gene. The CDR3 spans 13 residues. Germline V gene sequence: CDR1 LNHDA, CDR2 SQIVND (reference sequence). The CDR3 DNA is TGTGCCAGCAAACAGGGGGATGTGGCCGAGCAGTACTTC. Translation gives CASKQGDVAEQYF.

The chain has TRBV5-4 and TRBJ1-2, with a weak D call TRBD1 (5 bases). This CDR3 is 13 amino acids long. The germline V gene encodes CDR1 SGHNT and CDR2 YYREEE (reference sequence). V lost 5 bases, J lost 4 bases, and 12 bases lay in between. Here the CDR3 reads CASSFPGTYGYTF. The CDR3 coding sequence is TGTGCCAGCAGTTTTCCCGGGACCTATGGCTACACCTTC.

The chain combines TRBV5-4 with TRBJ2-5, with 8 bases lining up with TRBD2. V shed 4 bases, J shed 3 bases, and the junction held 5 bases outside the gene matches. Germline V gene data show CDR1 as SGHNT and CDR2 as YYREEE (reference sequence). This CDR3 is built from 14 residues. The CDR3 sequence is CASSPGGGKETQYF. The CDR3, as DNA: TGTGCCAGCAGCCCGGGGGGGGGTAAAGAGACCCAGTACTTC.

The genes are TRBV27 and TRBJ1-1; unclear D gene. Per germline, CDR1 MNHEY and CDR2 SMNVEV (reference sequence). This CDR3 contains 11 residues. Trimming took 4 bases from V and 4 from J, leaving 4 bases between them. The CDR3 here is CASSYGTEAFF. CDR3 nucleotide sequence: TGTGCCAGCAGTTATGGCACTGAAGCTTTCTTT.

V and J are TRBV29-1 and TRBJ2-6; D call uncertain. Looked up from germline, CDR1 is SQVTM and CDR2 is ANQGSEA. The CDR3 has 14 residues. The V and J ends lost 4 bases and 0 bases respectively, with 7 bases between them. The CDR3 DNA reads as TGCAGCGTTGTAGGGATCTCTGGGGCCAACGTCCTGACTTTC. Its translation: CSVVGISGANVLTF.